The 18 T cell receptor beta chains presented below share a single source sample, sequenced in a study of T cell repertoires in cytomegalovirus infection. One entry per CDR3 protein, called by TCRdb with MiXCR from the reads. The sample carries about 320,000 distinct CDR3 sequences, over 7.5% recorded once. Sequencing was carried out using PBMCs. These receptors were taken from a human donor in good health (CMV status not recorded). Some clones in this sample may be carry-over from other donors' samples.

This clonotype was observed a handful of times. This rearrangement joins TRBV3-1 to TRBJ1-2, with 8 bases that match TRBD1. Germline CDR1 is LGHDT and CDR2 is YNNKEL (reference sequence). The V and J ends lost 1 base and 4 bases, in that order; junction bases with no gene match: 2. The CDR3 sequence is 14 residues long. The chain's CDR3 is CASSQVGQVYGYTF. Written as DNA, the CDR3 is TGTGCCAGCAGCCAAGTGGGACAGGTCTATGGCTACACCTTC.

CDR3 nucleotides: TGTGCCAGCAGTCCCGGGACTCCCTTGGGGCAGTACTTC. Its protein product is CASSPGTPLGQYF. The J gene is TRBJ2-7, the V gene TRBV6-2 or TRBV6-3; possibly TRBD2 for D (6 bases). Germline loops: CDR1 MNHEY, CDR2 SVGEGT. The CDR3 contains 13 residues. Trimming took 5 bases from V and 9 from J, leaving 17 bases between them.

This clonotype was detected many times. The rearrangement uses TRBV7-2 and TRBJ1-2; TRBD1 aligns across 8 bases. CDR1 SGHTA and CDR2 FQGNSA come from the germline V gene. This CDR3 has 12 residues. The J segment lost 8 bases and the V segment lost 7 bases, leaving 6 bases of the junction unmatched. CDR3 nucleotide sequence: TGTGCCAGCAACTACAGGGGGGACGGCTACACCTTC. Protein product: CASNYRGDGYTF.

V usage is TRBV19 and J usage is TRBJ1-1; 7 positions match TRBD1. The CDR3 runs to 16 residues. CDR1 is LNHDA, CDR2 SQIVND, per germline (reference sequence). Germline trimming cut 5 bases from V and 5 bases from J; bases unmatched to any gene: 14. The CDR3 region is CASSGRQGTPWTEAFF. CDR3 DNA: TGTGCCAGTAGTGGAAGACAGGGTACCCCTTGGACTGAAGCTTTCTTT.

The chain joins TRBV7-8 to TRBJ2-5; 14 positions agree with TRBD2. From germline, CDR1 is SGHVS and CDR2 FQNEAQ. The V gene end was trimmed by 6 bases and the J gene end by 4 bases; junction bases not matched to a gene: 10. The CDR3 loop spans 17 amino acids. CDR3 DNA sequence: TGTGCCAGCAGTTTTGGACTAGCGGGAGGCCTCCGAGAGACCCAGTACTTC. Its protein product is CASSFGLAGGLRETQYF.

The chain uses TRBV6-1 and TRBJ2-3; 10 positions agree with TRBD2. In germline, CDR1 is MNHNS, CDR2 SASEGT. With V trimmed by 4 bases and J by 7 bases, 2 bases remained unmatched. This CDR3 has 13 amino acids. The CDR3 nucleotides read TGTGCCAGCAGTGCTAGCGGGAGTTATACGCAGTATTTT. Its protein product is CASSASGSYTQYF.

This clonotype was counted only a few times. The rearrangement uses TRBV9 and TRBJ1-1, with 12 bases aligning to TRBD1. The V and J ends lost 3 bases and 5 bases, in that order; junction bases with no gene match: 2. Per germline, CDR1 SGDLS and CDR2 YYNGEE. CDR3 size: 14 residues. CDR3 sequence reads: CASSAGQGATEAFF. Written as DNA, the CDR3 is TGTGCCAGCAGCGCGGGACAGGGGGCAACTGAAGCTTTCTTT.

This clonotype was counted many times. CDR3 sequence: CASSSLRVGNEQFF. CDR3 nucleotide sequence: TGTGCCAGCAGTTCCCTGCGAGTAGGGAATGAGCAGTTCTTC. This chain connects TRBV12-3 or TRBV12-4 to TRBJ2-1; no definite D call. V lost 4 bases and J lost 7, with 14 bases in between. This CDR3 is 14 amino acids long.

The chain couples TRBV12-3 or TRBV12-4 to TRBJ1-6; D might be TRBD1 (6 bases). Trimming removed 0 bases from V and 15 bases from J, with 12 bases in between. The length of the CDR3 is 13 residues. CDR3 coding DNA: TGTGCCAGCAGTTTAGCGACAGGCCCTTTCCTCCACTTT. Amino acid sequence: CASSLATGPFLHF.

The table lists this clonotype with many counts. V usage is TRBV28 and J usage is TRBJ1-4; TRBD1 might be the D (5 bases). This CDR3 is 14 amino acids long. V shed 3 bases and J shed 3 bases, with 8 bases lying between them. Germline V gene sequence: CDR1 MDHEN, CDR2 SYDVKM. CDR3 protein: CASSFGGANEKLFF. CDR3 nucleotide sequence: TGTGCCAGCAGTTTCGGGGGAGCTAATGAAAAACTGTTTTTT.

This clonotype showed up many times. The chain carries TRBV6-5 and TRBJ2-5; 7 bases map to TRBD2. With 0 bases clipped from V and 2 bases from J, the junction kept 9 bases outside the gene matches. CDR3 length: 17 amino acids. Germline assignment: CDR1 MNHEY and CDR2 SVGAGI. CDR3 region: CASSYSKPGRAQETQYF. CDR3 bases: TGTGCCAGCAGTTACTCGAAGCCGGGGAGGGCACAAGAGACCCAGTACTTC.

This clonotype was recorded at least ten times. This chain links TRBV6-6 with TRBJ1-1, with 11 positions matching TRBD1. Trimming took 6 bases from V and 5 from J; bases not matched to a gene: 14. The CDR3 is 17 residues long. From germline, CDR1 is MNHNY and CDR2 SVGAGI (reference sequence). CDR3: CASRNRDRGRFRTEAFF. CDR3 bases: TGTGCCAGCAGGAACCGGGACAGGGGGAGGTTTCGAACTGAAGCTTTCTTT.

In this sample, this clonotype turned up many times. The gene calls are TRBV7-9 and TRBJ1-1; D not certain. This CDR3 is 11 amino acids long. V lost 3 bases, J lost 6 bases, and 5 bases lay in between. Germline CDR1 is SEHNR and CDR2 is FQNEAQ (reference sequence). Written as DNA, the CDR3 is TGTGCCAGCAGCTTCGGCCCTGAAGCTTTCTTT. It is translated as CASSFGPEAFF.

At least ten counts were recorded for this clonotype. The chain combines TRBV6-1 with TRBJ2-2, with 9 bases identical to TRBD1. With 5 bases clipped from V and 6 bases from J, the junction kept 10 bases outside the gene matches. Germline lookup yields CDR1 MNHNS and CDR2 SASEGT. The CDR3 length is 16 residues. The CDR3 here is CASSKQGAVTAGELFF. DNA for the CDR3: TGTGCCAGCAGTAAACAGGGGGCTGTAACTGCCGGGGAGCTGTTTTTT.

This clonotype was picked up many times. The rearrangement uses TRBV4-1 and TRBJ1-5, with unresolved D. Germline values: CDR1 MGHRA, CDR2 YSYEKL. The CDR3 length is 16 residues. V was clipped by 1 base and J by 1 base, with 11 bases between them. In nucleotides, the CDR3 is TGCGCCAGCAGCCAAGGAGACTCGGGGAGCAATCAGCCCCAGCATTTT. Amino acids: CASSQGDSGSNQPQHF.

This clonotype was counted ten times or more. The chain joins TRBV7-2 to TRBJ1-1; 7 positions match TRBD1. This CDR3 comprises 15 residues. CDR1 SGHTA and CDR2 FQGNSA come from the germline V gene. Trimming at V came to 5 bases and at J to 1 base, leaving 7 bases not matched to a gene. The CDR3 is CASSEQGRENTEAFF. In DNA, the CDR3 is TGTGCCAGCAGCGAACAGGGGCGAGAGAACACTGAAGCTTTCTTT.

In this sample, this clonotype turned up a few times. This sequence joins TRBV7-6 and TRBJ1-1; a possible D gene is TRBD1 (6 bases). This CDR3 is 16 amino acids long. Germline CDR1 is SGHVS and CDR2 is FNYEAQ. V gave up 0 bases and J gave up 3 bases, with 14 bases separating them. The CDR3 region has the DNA TGTGCCAGCAGCTTAGCAGGGAGGGGGTCGGACACTGAAGCTTTCTTT. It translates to CASSLAGRGSDTEAFF.

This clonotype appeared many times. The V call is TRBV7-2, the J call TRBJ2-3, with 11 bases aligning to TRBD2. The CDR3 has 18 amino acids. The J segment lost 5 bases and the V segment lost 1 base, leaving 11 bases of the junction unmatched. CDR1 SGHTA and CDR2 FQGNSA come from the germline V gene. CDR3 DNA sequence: TGTGCCAGCAGCTTAGATAGGCCTAGCGGGGGGCGAGGAGATACGCAGTATTTT. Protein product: CASSLDRPSGGRGDTQYF.